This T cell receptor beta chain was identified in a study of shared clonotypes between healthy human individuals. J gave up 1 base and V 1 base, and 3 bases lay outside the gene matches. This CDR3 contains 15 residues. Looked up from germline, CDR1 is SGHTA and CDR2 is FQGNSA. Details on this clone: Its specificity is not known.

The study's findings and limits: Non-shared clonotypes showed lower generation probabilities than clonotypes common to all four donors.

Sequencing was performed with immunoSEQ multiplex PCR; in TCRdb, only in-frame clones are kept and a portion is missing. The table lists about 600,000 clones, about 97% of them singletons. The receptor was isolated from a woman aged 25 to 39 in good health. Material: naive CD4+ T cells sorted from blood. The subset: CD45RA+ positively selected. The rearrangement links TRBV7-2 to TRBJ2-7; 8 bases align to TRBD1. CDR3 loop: CASSLGTGPSYEQYF. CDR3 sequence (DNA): TGTGCCAGCAGCTTAGGGACAGGGCCTTCCTACGAGCAGTACTTC.